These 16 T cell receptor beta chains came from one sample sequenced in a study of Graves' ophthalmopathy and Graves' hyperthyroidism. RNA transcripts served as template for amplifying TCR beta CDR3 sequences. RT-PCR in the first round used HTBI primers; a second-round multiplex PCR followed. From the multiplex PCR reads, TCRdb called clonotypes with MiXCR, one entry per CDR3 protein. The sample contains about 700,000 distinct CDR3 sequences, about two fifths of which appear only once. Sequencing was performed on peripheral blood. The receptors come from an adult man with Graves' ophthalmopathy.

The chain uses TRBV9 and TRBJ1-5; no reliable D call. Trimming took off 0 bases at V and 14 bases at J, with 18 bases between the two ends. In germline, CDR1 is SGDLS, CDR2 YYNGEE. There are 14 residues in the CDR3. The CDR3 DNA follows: TGTGCCAGCAGCGTAGGGCTAGCGGCCTACAATGAGCATTTT. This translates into CASSVGLAAYNEHF.

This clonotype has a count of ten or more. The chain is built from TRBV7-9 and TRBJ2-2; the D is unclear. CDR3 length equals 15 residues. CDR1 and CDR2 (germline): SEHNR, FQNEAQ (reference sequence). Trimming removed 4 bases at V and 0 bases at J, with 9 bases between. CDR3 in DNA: TGTGCCAGCAGCTCAGTTCCAGCGAACACCGGGGAGCTGTTTTTT. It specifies CASSSVPANTGELFF. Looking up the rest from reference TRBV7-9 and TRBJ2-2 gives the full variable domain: DTGVSQNPRHKITKRGQNVTFRCDPISEHNRLYWYRQTLGQGPEFLTYFQNEAQLEKSRLLSDRFSAERPKGSFSTLEIQRTEQGDSAMYLCASSSVPANTGELFFGEGSRLTVL.

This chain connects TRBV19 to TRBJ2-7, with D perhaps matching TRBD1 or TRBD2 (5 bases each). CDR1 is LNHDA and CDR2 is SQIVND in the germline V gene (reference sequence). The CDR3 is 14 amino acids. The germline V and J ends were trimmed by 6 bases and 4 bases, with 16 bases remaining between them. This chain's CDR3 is CASRTGALLYEQYF. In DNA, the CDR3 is TGTGCCAGTAGGACCGGGGCCTTACTTTACGAGCAGTACTTC.

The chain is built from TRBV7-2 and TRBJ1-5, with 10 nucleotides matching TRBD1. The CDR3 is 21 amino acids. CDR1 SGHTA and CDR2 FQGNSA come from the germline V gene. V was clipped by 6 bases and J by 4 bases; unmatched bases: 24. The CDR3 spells CASSPLPPGTGDNRENQPQHF. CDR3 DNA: TGTGCCAGCAGTCCCCTACCCCCCGGGACAGGGGATAATCGTGAAAATCAGCCCCAGCATTTT.

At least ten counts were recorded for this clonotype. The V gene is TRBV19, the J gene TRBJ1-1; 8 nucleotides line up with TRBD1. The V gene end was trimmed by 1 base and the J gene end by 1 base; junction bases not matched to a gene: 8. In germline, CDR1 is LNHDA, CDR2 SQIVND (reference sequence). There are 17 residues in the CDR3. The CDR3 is CASSIGRQGKQNTEAFF. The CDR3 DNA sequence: TGTGCCAGTAGTATAGGCCGACAGGGGAAACAGAACACTGAAGCTTTCTTT.

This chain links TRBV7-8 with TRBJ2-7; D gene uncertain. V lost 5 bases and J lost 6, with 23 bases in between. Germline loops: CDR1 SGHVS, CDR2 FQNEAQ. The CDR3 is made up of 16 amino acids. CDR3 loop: CASSQRSGDLVSEQYF. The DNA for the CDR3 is TGTGCCAGCAGCCAACGTTCAGGAGACCTGGTTTCCGAGCAGTACTTC.

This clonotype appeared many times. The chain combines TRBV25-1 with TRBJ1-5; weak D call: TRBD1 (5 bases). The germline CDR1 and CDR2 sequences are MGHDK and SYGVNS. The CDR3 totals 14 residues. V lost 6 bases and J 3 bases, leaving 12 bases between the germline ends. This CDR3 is CASRKGYSNQPQHF. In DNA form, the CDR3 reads TGTGCCAGCAGGAAGGGGTATTCCAATCAGCCCCAGCATTTT.

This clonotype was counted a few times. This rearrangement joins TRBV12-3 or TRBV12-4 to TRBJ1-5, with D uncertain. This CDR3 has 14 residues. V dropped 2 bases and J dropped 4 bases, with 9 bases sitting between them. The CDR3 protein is CASSLLRDNQPQHF. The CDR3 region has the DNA TGTGCCAGCAGTTTATTAAGGGATAATCAGCCCCAGCATTTT.

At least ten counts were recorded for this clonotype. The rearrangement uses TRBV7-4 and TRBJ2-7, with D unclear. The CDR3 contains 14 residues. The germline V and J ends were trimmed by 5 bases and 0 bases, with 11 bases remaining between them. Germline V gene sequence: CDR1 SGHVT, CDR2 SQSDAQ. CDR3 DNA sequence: TGTGCCAGCAGCCCTTCCCCACTCTCCTACGAGCAGTACTTC. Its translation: CASSPSPLSYEQYF.

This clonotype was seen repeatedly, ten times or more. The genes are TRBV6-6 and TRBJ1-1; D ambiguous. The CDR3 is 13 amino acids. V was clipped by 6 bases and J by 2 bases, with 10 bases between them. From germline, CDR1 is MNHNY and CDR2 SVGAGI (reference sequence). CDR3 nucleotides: TGTGCCAGCAGGTACGACCCAAACACTGAAGCTTTCTTT. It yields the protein CASRYDPNTEAFF.

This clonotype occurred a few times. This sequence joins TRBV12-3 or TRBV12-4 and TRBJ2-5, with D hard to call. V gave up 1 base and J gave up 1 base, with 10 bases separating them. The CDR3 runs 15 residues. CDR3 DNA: TGTGCCAGCAGTTTAGGGTCAGAGCTCCAAGAGACCCAGTACTTC. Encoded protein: CASSLGSELQETQYF.

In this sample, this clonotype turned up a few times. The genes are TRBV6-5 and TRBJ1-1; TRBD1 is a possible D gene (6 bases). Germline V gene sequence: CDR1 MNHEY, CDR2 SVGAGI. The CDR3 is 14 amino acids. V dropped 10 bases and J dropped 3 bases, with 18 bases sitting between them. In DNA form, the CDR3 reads TGTGCCAAACAGGGTCCCGGGTTGGACACTGAAGCTTTCTTT. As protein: CAKQGPGLDTEAFF.

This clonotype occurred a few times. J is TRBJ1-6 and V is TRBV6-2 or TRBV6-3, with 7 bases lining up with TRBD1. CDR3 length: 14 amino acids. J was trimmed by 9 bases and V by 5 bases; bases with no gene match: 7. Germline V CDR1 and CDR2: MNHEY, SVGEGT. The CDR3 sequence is CASSAGQASSPLHF. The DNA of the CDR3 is TGTGCCAGCAGTGCAGGACAGGCCTCTTCACCCCTCCACTTT.

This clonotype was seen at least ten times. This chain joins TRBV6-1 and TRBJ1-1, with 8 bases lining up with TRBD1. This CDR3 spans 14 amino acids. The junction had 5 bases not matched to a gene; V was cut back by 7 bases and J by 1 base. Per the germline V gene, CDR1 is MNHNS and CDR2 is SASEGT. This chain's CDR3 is CASNDRGSNTEAFF. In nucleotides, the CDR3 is TGTGCCAGCAATGACAGGGGATCGAACACTGAAGCTTTCTTT.

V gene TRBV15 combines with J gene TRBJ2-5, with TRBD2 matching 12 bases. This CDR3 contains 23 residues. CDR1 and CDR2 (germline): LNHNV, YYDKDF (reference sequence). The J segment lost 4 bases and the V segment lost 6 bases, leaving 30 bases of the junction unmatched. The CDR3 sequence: CATSSGASGRALIYSWVPETQYF. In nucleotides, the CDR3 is TGTGCCACCAGTAGCGGGGCTAGCGGGAGGGCCCTGATCTACTCATGGGTCCCAGAGACCCAGTACTTC. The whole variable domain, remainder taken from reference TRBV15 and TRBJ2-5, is DAMVIQNPRYQVTQFGKPVTLSCSQTLNHNVMYWYQQKSSQAPKLLFHYYDKDFNNEADTPDNFQSRRPNTSFCFLDIRSPGLGDTAMYLCATSSGASGRALIYSWVPETQYFGPGTRLLVL.

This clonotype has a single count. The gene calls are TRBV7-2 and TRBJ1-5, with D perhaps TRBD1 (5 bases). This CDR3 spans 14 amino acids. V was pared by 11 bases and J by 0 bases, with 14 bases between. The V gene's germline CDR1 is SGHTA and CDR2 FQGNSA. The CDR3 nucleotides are TGTGCCTGGAGGGGTCCCTATAGCAATCAGCCCCAGCATTTT. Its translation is CAWRGPYSNQPQHF.